This paragraph reports one T cell receptor beta chain. This sample is part of a study of T-cell memory formation after mild COVID-19. The CDR3 sequence is 17 residues long. Germline V gives CDR1 ENHRY, CDR2 SYGVKD. The V gene end was trimmed by 5 bases and the J gene end by 0 bases; junction bases not matched to a gene: 5. Researchers used 5'RACE with constant-segment primers to make TCR alpha and TCR beta cDNA libraries that carry sample barcodes and UMIs. TCRdb fed the 5' RACE reads into MiXCR, producing one record per CDR3 protein. The sample comprises about 260,000 distinct CDR3 sequences, 16% of which are singletons, and 20% to 25% rests with the top ten.

The sample taken for sequencing was PBMCs or a T cell subset sorted from them (not recorded which). The chain recombines TRBV10-3 with TRBJ1-6; 9 bases match TRBD1. The sequence derives from a man between 18 and 35 years old who had mild COVID-19 (a few samples of this study predate the infection). Cell type and time point are not known. DNA for the CDR3: TGTGCCATCAGTCGCGGGACAGGGAGCTCCTATAATTCACCCCTCCACTTT. Protein product: CAISRGTGSSYNSPLHF.